Listed here is a single T cell receptor beta chain. Its antigen remains unknown. The PCR employed 60 Vbeta primers together with 13 Jbeta primers. The table came from immunoSEQ multiplex PCR; TCRdb's copy has only in-frame clones and leaves some out. The sample records over 50,000 clones, 70% to 85% being singletons. This sample was included in a study of cytomegalovirus exposure and HLA in healthy donors. For the study at large: Inside one of the first data releases sat around 85 million unique TCRs taken from HLA-typed donors. Study-level points and caveats: The authors reported that TCR beta sequences could predict HLA-A and HLA-B alleles. These predictions were accurate for most subjects in the first cohort. A link between a missense DCLRE1C variant and TCR beta V- and J-gene trimming emerged from a later analysis. Within the data, a cluster of highly shared sequence variants was likely a sequencing artifact.

Germline V gene sequence: CDR1 KGHSH, CDR2 LQKENI. The J segment lost 1 base and the V segment lost 3 bases, leaving 0 bases of the junction unmatched. This CDR3 has 14 residues. The receptor was derived from a man aged 40-50 years in good health and CMV-seronegative. The V gene is TRBV18, the J gene TRBJ1-1, with 9 bases matching TRBD1. Sequencing was performed on PBMCs. CDR3 sequence reads: CASSPGQGNTEAFF. In DNA, the CDR3 is TGTGCCAGCTCACCGGGACAGGGGAACACTGAAGCTTTCTTT.